Presented here are 14 T cell receptor beta chains from one specimen sequenced in a study of blood T cell repertoires in COVID-19 (dated by TCRdb to about 2020). Libraries were built with the immunoSEQ multiplex PCR assay. TCRdb retrieved this table from immuneACCESS and kept in-frame rearrangements only. Not all clones are present; in checked studies, unresolved V genes account for under half, and no reason is known for the remainder. The sample table shows about 380,000 clones, and around 90% are seen once. Jointly, the top ten make up 1.2% of the sample. The sequenced sample was PBMCs or T cells enriched from blood (not recorded which). The source is a woman between 18 and 30 years old who had recovered from COVID-19.

The V and J genes are TRBV14 and TRBJ1-1; tentative D call: TRBD1 (5 bases). Germline V CDR1 and CDR2: SGHDN, FVKESK. Trimming removed 5 bases from V and 2 bases from J, with 18 bases in between. The CDR3 runs to 16 residues. The CDR3 nucleotides are TGTGCCAGCAGCTGGGGAGGGGTTCCCTTAAACACTGAAGCTTTCTTT. Translation: CASSWGGVPLNTEAFF.

This clone is a singleton in its sample. The rearrangement links TRBV6-2 or TRBV6-3 to TRBJ1-6; tentatively, D is TRBD1 (6 bases). CDR1 is MNHEY and CDR2 is SVGEGT in the germline V gene. The CDR3 runs to 15 residues. V shed 5 bases and J shed 10 bases, with 18 bases lying between them. CDR3 amino acids: CASSGETGFNSPLHF. The CDR3 region has the DNA TGTGCCAGCAGTGGGGAAACAGGGTTTAACTCACCCCTCCACTTT.

The chain has TRBV10-3 and TRBJ1-2; 9 positions agree with TRBD1. The CDR3 runs to 15 residues. CDR1 ENHRY and CDR2 SYGVKD come from the germline V gene. With 7 bases clipped from V and 3 bases from J, the junction kept 9 bases outside the gene matches. The DNA for the CDR3 is TGTGCCATCACAAGAGGACAGGGGATCGACTATGGCTACACCTTC. Translation gives CAITRGQGIDYGYTF.

This chain uses TRBV21-1 with TRBJ2-2; the DNA was not compared with TRBD2, the D call given in the table. TRBV21-1 is tagged as a pseudogene. This CDR3 has 17 residues. CDR3 in DNA: TGTGCCAGCAGCAAAGGATCAGAGGAAAAGAACACCGGGGAGCTGTTTTTT. It codes for CASSKGSEEKNTGELFF.

This clone was recorded once. The CDR3 DNA reads as TGCGCCAGCAGCTTGGTGACTAGCGGGGGGTGGAATGAGCAGTTCTTC. Translated, it gives CASSLVTSGGWNEQFF. The chain uses TRBV5-1 and TRBJ2-1, with 13 positions matching TRBD2. The CDR3 is made up of 16 amino acids. V was clipped by 0 bases and J by 7 bases; unmatched bases: 4. From germline, CDR1 is SGHRS and CDR2 YFSETQ.

The chain recombines TRBV4-3 with TRBJ2-1, with TRBD1 as a possible D gene (5 bases). The CDR3 loop spans 14 amino acids. V was cut by 5 bases and J by 8 bases, with 16 bases left in between. From germline, CDR1 is LGHNA and CDR2 YSLEER. In DNA, the CDR3 is TGCGCCAGCAGCTCTTTCAGGGCACTGGATGAGCAGTTCTTC. It specifies CASSSFRALDEQFF.

J is TRBJ1-1 and V is TRBV11-3, with D unresolved. Germline CDR1 reads SGHNT; CDR2 reads YENEEA. Trimming took 5 bases from V and 6 from J, leaving 13 bases between them. The CDR3 has 13 amino acids. The CDR3 DNA is TGTGCCAGCAGCCCGCGACCGACTTCTGAAGCTTTCTTT. Translated, it gives CASSPRPTSEAFF.

This clone was counted only a few times. V is TRBV5-1 and J is TRBJ1-4, with D possibly being TRBD1 (5 bases). Trimming left V 4 bases short and J 3 bases short, with 13 bases between. Germline V gene lookup returns CDR1 SGHRS and CDR2 YFSETQ. The CDR3 extends over 15 amino acids. CDR3 amino acids: CASSHGRGSNEKLFF. CDR3 bases: TGCGCCAGCAGCCACGGCCGGGGGTCTAATGAAAAACTGTTTTTT.

This chain joins TRBV14 and TRBJ1-1, with 8 nucleotides matching TRBD1. V lost 1 base, J lost 0 bases, and 4 bases stayed unmatched. Germline CDR1 is SGHDN and CDR2 is FVKESK. CDR3 length: 16 amino acids. The DNA for the CDR3 is TGTGCCAGCAGCCAAGGGACAGGGATCATGAACACTGAAGCTTTCTTT. This sequence encodes CASSQGTGIMNTEAFF.

The rearrangement uses TRBV6-1 and TRBJ1-5; 9 nucleotides line up with TRBD1. Trimming cost V 4 bases and J 0 bases; bases outside gene matches: 7. Germline V gene sequence: CDR1 MNHNS, CDR2 SASEGT. There are 17 residues in the CDR3. CDR3 region: CASSAWTGDHSNQPQHF. DNA for the CDR3: TGTGCCAGCAGTGCCTGGACAGGGGACCATAGCAATCAGCCCCAGCATTTT.

The CDR3 DNA reads TGTGCCAGCAGTGGACCGGGACAGCTGAACACTGAAGCTTTCTTT. Encoded protein: CASSGPGQLNTEAFF. The V gene is TRBV6-6, the J gene TRBJ1-1; TRBD1 matches at 7 bases. This CDR3 is 15 amino acids long. The V and J ends lost 5 bases and 0 bases, in that order; junction bases with no gene match: 6. Germline V gene data show CDR1 as MNHNY and CDR2 as SVGAGI (reference sequence).

The V call is TRBV30, the J call TRBJ2-7; 12 bases map to TRBD2. The trim removed 2 bases at V and 0 bases at J, leaving 5 bases unmatched. Germline CDR1 is GTSNPN and CDR2 is SVGIG (reference sequence). CDR3 length: 16 residues. CDR3 DNA sequence: TGTGCCTGGAGTAGACTAGCGGGGGATTACTCCTACGAGCAGTACTTC. This codes for CAWSRLAGDYSYEQYF.

The J gene is TRBJ1-2, the V gene TRBV6-6, with TRBD1 matching over 7 bases. The CDR3 length is 13 residues. From germline, CDR1 is MNHNY and CDR2 SVGAGI (reference sequence). The J segment lost 5 bases and the V segment lost 11 bases, leaving 11 bases of the junction unmatched. CDR3 in DNA: TGTGCCGGACGGGACAGCATCTTATATGGCTACACCTTC. It yields the protein CAGRDSILYGYTF.

The chain recombines TRBV7-3 with TRBJ1-1, with 8 positions matching TRBD1. This CDR3 is built from 15 residues. J lost 2 bases, V lost 2 bases, and 4 bases had no gene match. Germline V gene lookup returns CDR1 SGHTA and CDR2 FQGTGA. The CDR3 DNA reads as TGTGCCAGCAGCTTATCCGCAGGGGGCAACACTGAAGCTTTCTTT. As protein: CASSLSAGGNTEAFF.